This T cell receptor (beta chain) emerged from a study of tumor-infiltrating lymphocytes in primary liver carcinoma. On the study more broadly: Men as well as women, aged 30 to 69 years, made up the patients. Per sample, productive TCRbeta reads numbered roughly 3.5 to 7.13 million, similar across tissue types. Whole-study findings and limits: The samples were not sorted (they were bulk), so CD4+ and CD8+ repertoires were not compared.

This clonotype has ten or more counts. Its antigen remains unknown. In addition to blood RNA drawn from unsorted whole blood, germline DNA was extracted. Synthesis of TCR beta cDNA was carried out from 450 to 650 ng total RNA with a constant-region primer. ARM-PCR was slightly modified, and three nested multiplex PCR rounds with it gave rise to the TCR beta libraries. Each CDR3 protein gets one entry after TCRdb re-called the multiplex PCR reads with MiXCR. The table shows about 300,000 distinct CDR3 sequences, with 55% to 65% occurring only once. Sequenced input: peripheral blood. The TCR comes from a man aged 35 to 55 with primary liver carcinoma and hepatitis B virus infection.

The CDR3 sequence is CASSPRTTMRSEQYF. CDR3 sequence (DNA): TGTGCCAGCAGCCCTAGGACAACCATGCGGAGCGAGCAGTACTTC. The gene calls are TRBV6-6 and TRBJ2-7; maybe TRBD1 (5 bases). The length of the CDR3 is 15 residues. Germline-derived CDR1 and CDR2 are MNHNY and SVGAGI (reference sequence). V lost 6 bases and J 6 bases, leaving 21 bases between the germline ends.